The rows below give T cell receptor beta chains drawn from one sample of a study of shared clonotypes between healthy human individuals. The protocol was immunoSEQ multiplex PCR, while the TCRdb copy is restricted to in-frame clones and leaves out a portion. The sample lists hundreds of thousands of clones, 96% seen once, with around 0.1% in the top ten. The sequencing input was naive CD8+ T cells sorted from blood. The receptors come from a woman aged 30 to 39 in good health. Both conserved end residues are part of each CDR3. The D gene is left open where the match is weak.

TRBJ1-1 TRBV2 TRBD1 CASKEGATNTEAFF TGTGCCAGCAAAGAGGGGGCCACCAACACTGAAGCTTTCTTT
TRBJ2-1 TRBV4-1 TRBD2 CASSLLAGGPYNEQFF TGCGCCAGCAGCCTTTTAGCGGGAGGACCGTACAATGAGCAGTTCTTC
TRBJ2-7 TRBV14 - CASSLDRYEQYF TGTGCCAGCAGCCTCGACAGGTACGAGCAGTACTTC
TRBJ1-2 TRBV5-3 TRBD1 CARIIGQGSDGYTF TGTGCCAGGATAATTGGACAGGGCTCGGATGGCTACACCTTC
TRBJ2-3 TRBV30 TRBD2 CAWNTGLAGGPDTQYF TGTGCCTGGAACACGGGACTAGCGGGAGGGCCAGATACGCAGTATTTT
TRBJ2-1 TRBV10-3 TRBD2 CATLPTSGDTYNEQFF TGTGCCACCCTCCCTACTAGCGGAGATACCTACAATGAGCAGTTCTTC
TRBJ2-7 TRBV4-1 - CASSQELGGLYEQYF TGCGCCAGCAGCCAAGAACTAGGCGGACTTTACGAGCAGTACTTC
TRBJ2-7 TRBV19 - CASSTGRLPGEQYF TGTGCCAGTAGCACCGGACGCCTTCCGGGGGAGCAGTACTTC
TRBJ2-7 TRBV4-2 - CASRQERMSYEQYF TGTGCCAGCAGGCAAGAGCGGATGTCCTACGAGCAGTACTTC
TRBJ1-4 TRBV25-1 - CASRSTEATNEKLFF TGTGCCAGCAGATCGACGGAGGCAACTAATGAAAAACTGTTTTTT
TRBJ2-1 TRBV10-2 TRBD2 CASVGRNYNEQFF TGCGCCAGCGTCGGGAGGAACTACAATGAGCAGTTCTTC
TRBJ1-4 TRBV5-1 TRBD1 CASRKDRGSEKLFF TGCGCCAGCAGGAAGGACAGGGGTAGTGAAAAACTGTTTTTT
TRBJ1-5 TRBV15 - CATSRESGGLEPQHF TGTGCCACCAGCAGAGAAAGCGGGGGCCTTGAGCCCCAGCATTTT
TRBJ2-3 TRBV7-9 - CASSFPGVDTQYF TGTGCCAGCAGCTTCCCCGGGGTAGATACGCAGTATTTT
TRBJ2-7 TRBV10-3 - CAISESPGTLSYEQYF TGTGCCATCAGTGAGTCCCCCGGGACACTCTCCTACGAGCAGTACTTC
TRBJ2-5 TRBV27 TRBD1 CASTGGLQGAETQYF TGTGCCAGCACGGGAGGATTACAGGGGGCAGAGACCCAGTACTTC